The TCR beta chain under discussion was sequenced for a study of cytomegalovirus exposure and HLA in healthy donors. PCR used 60 Vbeta primers and 13 Jbeta primers. TCRdb's table, derived via immunoSEQ multiplex PCR, lists solely in-frame clones and lacks some. The sample records approximately 150,000 clones, over 70% being singletons. The CDR3 contains 13 residues. Deletions cut 3 bases from V and 5 bases from J, with 7 bases between. Germline CDR1 reads SSHAT; CDR2 reads FNYEAQ (reference sequence). V usage is TRBV7-7 and J usage is TRBJ2-2, with a tentative D call TRBD2 (6 bases). The receptor comes from a young woman in good health and CMV-seronegative. Sequenced material: PBMCs. The CDR3 bases are TGTGCCAGCAGCTTGAGCGGGACCGGGGAGCTGTTTTTT. Translation: CASSLSGTGELFF. The whole variable domain, filled in from reference TRBV7-7 and TRBJ2-2, reads GAGVSQSPRYKVTKRGQDVTLRCDPISSHATLYWYQQALGQGPEFLTYFNYEAQPDKSGLPSDRFSAERPEGSISTLTIQRTEQRDSAMYRCASSLSGTGELFFGEGSRLTVL.